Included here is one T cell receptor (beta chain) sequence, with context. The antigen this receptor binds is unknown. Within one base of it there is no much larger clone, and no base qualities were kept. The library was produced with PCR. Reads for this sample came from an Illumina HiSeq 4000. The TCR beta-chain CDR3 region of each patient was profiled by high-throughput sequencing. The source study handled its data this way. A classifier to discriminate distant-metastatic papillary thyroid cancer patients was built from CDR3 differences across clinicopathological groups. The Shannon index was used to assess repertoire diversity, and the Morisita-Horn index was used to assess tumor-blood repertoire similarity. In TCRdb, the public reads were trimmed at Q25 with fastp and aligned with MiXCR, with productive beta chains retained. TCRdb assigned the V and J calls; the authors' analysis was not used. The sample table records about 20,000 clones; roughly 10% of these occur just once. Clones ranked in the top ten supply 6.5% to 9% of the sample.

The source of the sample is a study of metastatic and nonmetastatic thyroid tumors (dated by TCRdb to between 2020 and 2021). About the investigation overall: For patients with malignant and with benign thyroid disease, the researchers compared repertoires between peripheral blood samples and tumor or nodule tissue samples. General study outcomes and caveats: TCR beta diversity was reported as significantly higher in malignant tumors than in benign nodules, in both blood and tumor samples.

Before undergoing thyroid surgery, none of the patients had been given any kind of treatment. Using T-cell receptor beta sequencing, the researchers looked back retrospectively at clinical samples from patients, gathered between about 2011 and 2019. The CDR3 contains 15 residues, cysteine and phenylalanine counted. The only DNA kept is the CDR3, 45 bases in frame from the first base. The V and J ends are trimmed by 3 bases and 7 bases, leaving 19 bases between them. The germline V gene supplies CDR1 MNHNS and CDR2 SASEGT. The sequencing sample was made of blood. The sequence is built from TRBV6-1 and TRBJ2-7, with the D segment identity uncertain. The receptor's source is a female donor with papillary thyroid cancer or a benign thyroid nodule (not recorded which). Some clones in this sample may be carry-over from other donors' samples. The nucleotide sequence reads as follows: TGTGCCAGCAGTGATGGTCCGGATCCTTCCTGGGAGCAGTACTTC. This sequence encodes CASSDGPDPSWEQYF.